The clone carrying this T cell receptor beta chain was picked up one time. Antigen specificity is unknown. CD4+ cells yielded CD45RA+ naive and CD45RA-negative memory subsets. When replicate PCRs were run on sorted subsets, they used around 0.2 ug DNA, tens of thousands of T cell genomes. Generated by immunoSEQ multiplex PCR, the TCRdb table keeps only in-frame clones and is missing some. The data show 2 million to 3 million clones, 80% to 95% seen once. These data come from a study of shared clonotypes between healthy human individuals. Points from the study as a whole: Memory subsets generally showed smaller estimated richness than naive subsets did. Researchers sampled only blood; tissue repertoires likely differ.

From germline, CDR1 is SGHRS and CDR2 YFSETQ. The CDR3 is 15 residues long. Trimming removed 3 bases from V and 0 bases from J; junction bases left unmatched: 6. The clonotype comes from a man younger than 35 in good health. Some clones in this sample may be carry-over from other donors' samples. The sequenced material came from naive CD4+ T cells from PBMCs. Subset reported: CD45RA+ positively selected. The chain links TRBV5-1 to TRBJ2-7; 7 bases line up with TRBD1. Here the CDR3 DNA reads TGCGCCAGCAGCTGGGGGACAGTTAGCTCCTACGAGCAGTACTTC. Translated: CASSWGTVSSYEQYF.